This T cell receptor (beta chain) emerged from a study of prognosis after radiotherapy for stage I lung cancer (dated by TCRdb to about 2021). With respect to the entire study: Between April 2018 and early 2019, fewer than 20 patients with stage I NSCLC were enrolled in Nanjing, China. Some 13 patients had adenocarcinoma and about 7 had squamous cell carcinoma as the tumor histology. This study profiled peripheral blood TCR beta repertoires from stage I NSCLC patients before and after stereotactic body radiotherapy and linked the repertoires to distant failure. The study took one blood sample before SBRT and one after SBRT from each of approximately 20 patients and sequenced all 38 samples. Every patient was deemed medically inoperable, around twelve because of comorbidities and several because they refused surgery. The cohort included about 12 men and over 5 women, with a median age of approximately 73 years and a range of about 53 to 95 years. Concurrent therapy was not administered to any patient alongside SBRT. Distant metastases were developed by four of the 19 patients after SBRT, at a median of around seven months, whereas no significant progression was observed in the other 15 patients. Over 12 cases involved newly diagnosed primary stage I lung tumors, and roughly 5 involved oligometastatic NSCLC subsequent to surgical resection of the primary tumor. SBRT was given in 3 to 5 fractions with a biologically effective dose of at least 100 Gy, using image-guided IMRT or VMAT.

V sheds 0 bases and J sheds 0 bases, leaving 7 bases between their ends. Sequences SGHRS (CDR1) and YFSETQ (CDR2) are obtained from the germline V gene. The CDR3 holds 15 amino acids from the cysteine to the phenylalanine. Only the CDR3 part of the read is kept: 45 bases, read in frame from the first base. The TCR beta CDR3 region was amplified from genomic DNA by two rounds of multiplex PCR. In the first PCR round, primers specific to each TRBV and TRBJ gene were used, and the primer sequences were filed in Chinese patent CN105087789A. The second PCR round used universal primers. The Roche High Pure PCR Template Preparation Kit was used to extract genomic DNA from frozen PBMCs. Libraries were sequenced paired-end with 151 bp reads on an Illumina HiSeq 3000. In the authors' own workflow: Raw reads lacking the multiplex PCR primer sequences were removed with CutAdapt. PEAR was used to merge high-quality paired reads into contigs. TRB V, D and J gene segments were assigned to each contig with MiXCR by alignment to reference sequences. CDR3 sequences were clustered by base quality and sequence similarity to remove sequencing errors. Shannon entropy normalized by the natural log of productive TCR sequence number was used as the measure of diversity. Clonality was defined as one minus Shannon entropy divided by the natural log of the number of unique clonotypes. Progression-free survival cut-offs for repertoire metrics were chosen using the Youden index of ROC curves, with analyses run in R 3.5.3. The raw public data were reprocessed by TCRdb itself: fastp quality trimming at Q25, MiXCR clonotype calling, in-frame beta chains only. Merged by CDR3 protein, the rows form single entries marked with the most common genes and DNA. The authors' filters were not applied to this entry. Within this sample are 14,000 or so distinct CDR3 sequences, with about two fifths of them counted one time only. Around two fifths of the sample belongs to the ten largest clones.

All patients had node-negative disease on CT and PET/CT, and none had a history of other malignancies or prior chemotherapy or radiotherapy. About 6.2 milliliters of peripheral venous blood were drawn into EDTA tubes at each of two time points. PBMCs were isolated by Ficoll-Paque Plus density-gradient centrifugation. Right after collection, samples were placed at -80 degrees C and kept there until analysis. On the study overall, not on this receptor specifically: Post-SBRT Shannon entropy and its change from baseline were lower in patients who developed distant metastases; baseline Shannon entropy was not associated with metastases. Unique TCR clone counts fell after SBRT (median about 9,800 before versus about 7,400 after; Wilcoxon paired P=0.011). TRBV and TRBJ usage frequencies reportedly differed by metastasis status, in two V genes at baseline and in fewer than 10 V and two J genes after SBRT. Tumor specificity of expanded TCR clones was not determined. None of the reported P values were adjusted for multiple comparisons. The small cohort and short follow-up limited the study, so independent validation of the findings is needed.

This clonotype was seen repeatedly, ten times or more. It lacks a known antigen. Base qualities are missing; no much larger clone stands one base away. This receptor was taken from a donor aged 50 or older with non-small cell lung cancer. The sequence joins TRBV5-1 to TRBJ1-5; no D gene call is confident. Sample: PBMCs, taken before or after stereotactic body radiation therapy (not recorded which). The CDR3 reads CASSLVAGSNQPQHF. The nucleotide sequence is TGCGCCAGCAGCTTGGTCGCAGGTAGCAATCAGCCCCAGCATTTT. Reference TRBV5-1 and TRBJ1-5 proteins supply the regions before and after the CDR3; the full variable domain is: KAGVTQTPRYLIKTRGQQVTLSCSPISGHRSVSWYQQTPGQGLQFLFEYFSETQRNKGNFPGRFSGRQFSNSRSEMNVSTLELGDSALYLCASSLVAGSNQPQHFGDGTRLSIL.